This T cell receptor (beta chain) originates from a study of regulatory T cells in long-lasting Graves disease. This clonotype was seen many times. Library construction for TCR beta used iRepertoire HTBI primers and Arm-PCR of CDR3 regions. TCRdb fed the multiplex PCR reads into MiXCR, producing one record per CDR3 protein. The sample records almost 450,000 distinct CDR3 sequences, roughly 15% being singletons. Germline V gene lookup returns CDR1 SQVTM and CDR2 ANQGSEA. The CDR3 is made up of 14 amino acids. V lost 4 bases and J lost 12; bases outside the gene matches: 14. Sample time point: newly diagnosed GD, antithyroid drugs for less than 3 months. With RNA extracted from PBMCs as input, the TCR library was made. This sample was shared with a second study, whose subject was T cells in Graves' hyperthyroidism and ophthalmopathy.

The clonotype originates from a woman younger than 45 with Graves disease. The source material was peripheral blood mononuclear cells (PBMCs), sampled at new diagnosis, from a patient treated with antithyroid drugs. The chain joins TRBV29-1 to TRBJ2-1; TRBD1 matches 8 bases. CDR3 sequence reads: CSVVDRDRLYGQFF. The CDR3 bases are TGCAGCGTTGTGGATCGGGACAGGTTATATGGGCAGTTCTTC.